A single T cell receptor (beta chain) is shown here with its context. As yet, its antigen is unknown. The primer mix had 60 Vbeta and 13 Jbeta primers. TCRdb's copy holds only in-frame clones and misses some; the assay was immunoSEQ multiplex PCR. The sample's table shows about 140,000 clones. The CDR3 contains 14 residues. Germline-derived CDR1 and CDR2 are SQVTM and ANQGSEA. Losses at the gene ends were 5 bases for V and 7 bases for J; bases not matched to a gene: 9. This specimen comes from a study of cytomegalovirus exposure and HLA in healthy donors. The wider study: About 180 million T cells yielded about 120 million unique TCR beta sequences, as an earlier analysis found. General study findings and limits: In a later analysis, a genetic analysis reported fewer productive-TCR N-insertions in an Asian-associated ancestry cluster than the cohort average. Links to common viral pathogens appeared, in a later analysis, for several of the most significant clusters. CMV serostatus was the sole immune exposure data available.

The receptor was isolated from a middle-aged man in good health and CMV-seronegative. The sequencing sample was made of PBMCs. The J gene is TRBJ2-5, the V gene TRBV29-1; TRBD2 matches at 11 bases. This chain's CDR3 is CSVSSGGSQGTQYF. CDR3 DNA sequence: TGCAGCGTTTCTAGCGGGGGGAGCCAGGGGACCCAGTACTTC.